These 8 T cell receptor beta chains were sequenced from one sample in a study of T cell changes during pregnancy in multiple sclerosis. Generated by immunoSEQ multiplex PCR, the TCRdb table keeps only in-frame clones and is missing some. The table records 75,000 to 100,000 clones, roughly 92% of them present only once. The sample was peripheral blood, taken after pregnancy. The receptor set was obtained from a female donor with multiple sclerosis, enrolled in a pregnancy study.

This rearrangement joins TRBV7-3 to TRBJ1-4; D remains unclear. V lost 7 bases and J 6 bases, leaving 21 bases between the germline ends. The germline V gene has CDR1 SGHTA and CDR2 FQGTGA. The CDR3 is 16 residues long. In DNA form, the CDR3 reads TGTGCCAGCACTTGTATACCCAATCCGCGTTATGAAAAACTGTTTTTT. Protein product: CASTCIPNPRYEKLFF.

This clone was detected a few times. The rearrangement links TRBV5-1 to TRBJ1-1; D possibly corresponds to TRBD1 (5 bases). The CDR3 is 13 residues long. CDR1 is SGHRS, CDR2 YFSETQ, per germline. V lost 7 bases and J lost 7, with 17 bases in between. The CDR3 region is CASQGLENGEAFF. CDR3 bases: TGCGCCAGCCAGGGTTTGGAAAATGGTGAAGCTTTCTTT.

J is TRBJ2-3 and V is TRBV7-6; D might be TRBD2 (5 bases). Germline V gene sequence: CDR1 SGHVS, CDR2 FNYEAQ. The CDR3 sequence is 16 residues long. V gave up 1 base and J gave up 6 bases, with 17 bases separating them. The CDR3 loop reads CASSLEAGSRVDTQYF. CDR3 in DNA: TGTGCCAGCAGCTTAGAGGCGGGTTCTCGTGTGGATACGCAGTATTTT.

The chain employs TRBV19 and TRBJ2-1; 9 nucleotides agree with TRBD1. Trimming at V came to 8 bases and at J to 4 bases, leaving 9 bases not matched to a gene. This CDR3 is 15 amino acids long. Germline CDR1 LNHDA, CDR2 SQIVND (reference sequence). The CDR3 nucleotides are TGTGCCAGTCGGTCCGGGACAGGGACTTACAATGAGCAGTTCTTC. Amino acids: CASRSGTGTYNEQFF.

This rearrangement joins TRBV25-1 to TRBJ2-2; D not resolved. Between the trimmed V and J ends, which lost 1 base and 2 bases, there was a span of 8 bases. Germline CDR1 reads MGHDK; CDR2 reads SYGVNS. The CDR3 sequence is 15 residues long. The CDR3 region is CASSEFNSNTGELFF. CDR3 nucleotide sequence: TGTGCCAGCAGTGAATTTAACAGTAACACCGGGGAGCTGTTTTTT.

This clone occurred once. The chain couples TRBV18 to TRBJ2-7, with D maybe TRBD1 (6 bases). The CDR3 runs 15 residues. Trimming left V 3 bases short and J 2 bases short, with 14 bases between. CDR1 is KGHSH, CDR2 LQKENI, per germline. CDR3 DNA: TGTGCCAGCTCACCGAATTTAGGGGGAACCTACGAGCAGTACTTC. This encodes CASSPNLGGTYEQYF. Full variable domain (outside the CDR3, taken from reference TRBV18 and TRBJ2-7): NAGVMQNPRHLVRRRGQEARLRCSPMKGHSHVYWYRQLPEEGLKFMVYLQKENIIDESGMPKERFSAEFPKEGPSILRIQQVVRGDSAAYFCASSPNLGGTYEQYFGPGTRLTVT.

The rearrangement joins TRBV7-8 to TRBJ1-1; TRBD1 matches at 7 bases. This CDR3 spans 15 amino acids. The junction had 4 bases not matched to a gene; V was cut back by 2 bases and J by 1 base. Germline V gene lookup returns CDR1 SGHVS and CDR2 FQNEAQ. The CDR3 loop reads CASSLRGQTNTEAFF. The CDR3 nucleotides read TGTGCCAGCAGCTTAAGGGGACAGACGAACACTGAAGCTTTCTTT. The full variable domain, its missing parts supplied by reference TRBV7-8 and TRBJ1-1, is GAGVSQSPRYKVAKRGQDVALRCDPISGHVSLFWYQQALGQGPEFLTYFQNEAQLDKSGLPSDRFFAERPEGSVSTLKIQRTQQEDSAVYLCASSLRGQTNTEAFFGQGTRLTVV.

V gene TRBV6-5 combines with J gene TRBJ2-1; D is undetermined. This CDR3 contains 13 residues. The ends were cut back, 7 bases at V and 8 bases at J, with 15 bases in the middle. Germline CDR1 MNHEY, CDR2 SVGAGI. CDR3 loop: CASNRPPPDEQFF. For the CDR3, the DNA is TGTGCCAGCAACAGACCGCCTCCCGATGAGCAGTTCTTC.